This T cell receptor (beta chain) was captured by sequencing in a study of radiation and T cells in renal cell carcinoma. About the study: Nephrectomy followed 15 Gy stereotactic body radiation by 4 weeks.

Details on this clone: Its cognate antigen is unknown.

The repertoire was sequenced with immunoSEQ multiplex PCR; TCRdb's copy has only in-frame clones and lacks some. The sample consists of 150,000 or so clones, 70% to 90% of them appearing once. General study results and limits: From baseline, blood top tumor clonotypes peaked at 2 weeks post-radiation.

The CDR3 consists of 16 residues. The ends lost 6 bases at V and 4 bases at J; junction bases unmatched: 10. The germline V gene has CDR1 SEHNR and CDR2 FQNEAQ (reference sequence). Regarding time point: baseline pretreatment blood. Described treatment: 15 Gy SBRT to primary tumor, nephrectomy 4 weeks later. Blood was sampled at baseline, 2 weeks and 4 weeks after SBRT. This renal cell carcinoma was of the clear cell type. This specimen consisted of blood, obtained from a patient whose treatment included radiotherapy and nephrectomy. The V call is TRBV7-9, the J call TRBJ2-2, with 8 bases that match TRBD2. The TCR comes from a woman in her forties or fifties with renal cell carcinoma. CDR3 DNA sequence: TGTGCCAGCAGTGAACCGGGGGGGCTTGGCACCGGGGAGCTGTTTTTT. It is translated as CASSEPGGLGTGELFF.